These 3 T cell receptor beta chains originate from one sample sequenced in a study of shared clonotypes between healthy human individuals. The table came from immunoSEQ multiplex PCR; TCRdb's copy has only in-frame clones and leaves some out. Altogether 600,000 to 750,000 clones are present, approximately 75% being singletons, with the ten largest covering approximately 2%. Sequenced sample: memory CD4+ T cells sorted from blood. Subset: CD45RA-negative fraction. The receptors derive from a woman aged 25 to 39 in good health.

This clone appeared once. The chain uses TRBV4-1 and TRBJ2-3; 8 positions agree with TRBD2. Germline CDR1 reads MGHRA; CDR2 reads YSYEKL. CDR3 length equals 17 residues. The V segment lost 0 bases and the J segment 4 bases; nucleotides outside the gene matches: 9. CDR3 protein: CASSQEVSGSAPDTQYF. CDR3 in DNA: TGCGCCAGCAGCCAAGAGGTCAGCGGGAGCGCCCCAGATACGCAGTATTTT.

The chain recombines TRBV7-3 with TRBJ2-3; weak D call: TRBD2 (5 bases). Trimming took 5 bases from V and 4 from J, leaving 13 bases between them. The CDR3 totals 14 residues. Germline lookup yields CDR1 SGHTA and CDR2 FQGTGA. The CDR3 nucleotides are TGTGCCAGCAGCCCATCGAGGGAGTCAGATACGCAGTATTTT. Residues: CASSPSRESDTQYF.

The rearrangement uses TRBV6-6 and TRBJ2-7; D may be TRBD1 or TRBD2 (5 bases each). Between the trimmed V and J ends, which lost 4 bases and 3 bases, there was a span of 16 bases. CDR1 MNHNY and CDR2 SVGAGI come from the germline V gene (reference sequence). The CDR3 contains 15 residues. Here the CDR3 DNA reads TGTGCCAGCAGTTCCCTAGGGGAGACTGTCTACGAGCAGTACTTC. Its translation is CASSSLGETVYEQYF.